These 12 T cell receptor beta chains share one sample of origin, sequenced in a study of T cells in Graves' hyperthyroidism and ophthalmopathy. Using RNA transcripts as the source, TCR beta CDR3 regions were amplified. Primed by the HTBI set, a first-round RT-PCR was run on the TCR CDR3. From the multiplex PCR reads, TCRdb called clonotypes with MiXCR, one entry per CDR3 protein. The profile shows 300,000 to 350,000 distinct CDR3 sequences, about a sixth of them singletons. The sample was blood. The receptors derive from a woman aged 40 to 50 with Graves' ophthalmopathy.

This clonotype was recorded many times. This chain joins TRBV27 and TRBJ2-7; D gene uncertain. CDR1 and CDR2 from the germline V gene are MNHEY and SMNVEV (reference sequence). The length of the CDR3 is 16 residues. In DNA form, the CDR3 reads TGTACTATGCAATTTCGTTCTAGGCTTCCAAGCTACGAGCAGTACTTC. Translation gives CTMQFRSRLPSYEQYF.

This clonotype was seen more than once but under ten times. This may arise from a read error, as a much more abundant clone is one base away. This chain uses TRBV29-1 with TRBJ2-4; perhaps D is TRBD1 or TRBD2 (5 bases each). This CDR3 is 15 amino acids long. V dropped 0 bases and J dropped 0 bases, with 9 bases sitting between them. CDR1 and CDR2 from the germline V gene are SQVTM and ANQGSEA. The CDR3 DNA sequence: TGCAGCGTTGAAGAGGTGGGACCAGCCAAAAACATTCAGTACTTC. This encodes CSVEEVGPAKNIQYF.

The table lists this clonotype with many counts. The V call is TRBV20-1, the J call TRBJ2-2, with D possibly called TRBD1 or TRBD2 (5 bases each). Germline-derived CDR1 and CDR2 are DFQATT and SNEGSKA (reference sequence). The CDR3 runs to 14 residues. Between the trimmed V and J ends, which lost 3 bases and 7 bases, there was a span of 15 bases. CDR3 amino acids: CSARGPNLHGELFF. Here the CDR3 DNA reads TGCAGTGCTAGGGGACCCAACCTCCACGGGGAGCTGTTTTTT.

The table lists this clonotype with many counts. This chain links TRBV6-1 with TRBJ1-1; D is undetermined. Per the germline V gene, CDR1 is MNHNS and CDR2 is SASEGT. CDR3 length equals 15 residues. V was shortened by 7 bases and J by 3 bases, with 18 bases between the two germline ends. The CDR3 loop is CASTLNGWADTEAFF. DNA for the CDR3: TGTGCCAGCACCTTAAATGGGTGGGCGGACACTGAAGCTTTCTTT.

There are many counts of this clonotype. The CDR3 nucleotides read TGTGCCAGCACCGGAGGCGCATACTCTGGAAACACCATATATTTT. Translated: CASTGGAYSGNTIYF. The chain links TRBV6-5 to TRBJ1-3; no clear D gene. The CDR3 is 15 amino acids. V lost 7 bases to trimming and J lost 0 bases, with 13 bases between them. In germline, CDR1 is MNHEY, CDR2 SVGAGI.

This clonotype has at least ten counts. CDR3 sequence: CASSEAGGANYGYTF. The CDR3, as DNA: TGTGCCAGCAGTGAAGCAGGGGGTGCCAACTATGGCTACACCTTC. The chain recombines TRBV6-1 with TRBJ1-2, with D possibly TRBD1 on 6 matching bases. Between the trimmed V and J ends, which lost 0 bases and 2 bases, there was a span of 10 bases. Germline V gene lookup returns CDR1 MNHNS and CDR2 SASEGT. The CDR3 is 15 residues long.

This clonotype was detected many times. This chain connects TRBV2 to TRBJ2-7, with a tentative D call TRBD2 (6 bases). Trimming stripped 4 bases from V and 1 base from J, with 20 bases between. Per the germline V gene, CDR1 is SNHLY and CDR2 is FYNNEI. The CDR3 totals 17 residues. CDR3 loop: CASSGSREERGSYEQYF. The CDR3 DNA sequence: TGTGCCAGCAGTGGGAGCAGGGAGGAGAGAGGGTCCTACGAGCAGTACTTC.

This clonotype has a count of ten or more. This rearrangement joins TRBV7-2 to TRBJ1-2, with D unresolved. The germline V and J ends were trimmed by 0 bases and 4 bases, with 9 bases remaining between them. Germline values: CDR1 SGHTA, CDR2 FQGNSA. The CDR3 contains 14 residues. CDR3 residues: CASSLAPGGYGYTF. The CDR3 DNA reads TGTGCCAGCAGCTTAGCCCCTGGCGGCTATGGCTACACCTTC. Looking up the rest from reference TRBV7-2 and TRBJ1-2 gives the full variable domain: GAGVSQSPSNKVTEKGKDVELRCDPISGHTALYWYRQSLGQGLEFLIYFQGNSAPDKSGLPSDRFSAERTGGSVSTLTIQRTQQEDSAVYLCASSLAPGGYGYTFGSGTRLTVV.

A few counts support this clonotype. The rearrangement uses TRBV5-5 and TRBJ2-7; 8 nucleotides align to TRBD2. This CDR3 spans 15 amino acids. Germline V gene sequence: CDR1 SGHKS, CDR2 YYEKEE (reference sequence). V dropped 0 bases and J dropped 2; count of bases not matched to a gene: 4. CDR3 in amino acids: CASSLDSGATYEQYF. Written as DNA, the CDR3 is TGTGCCAGCAGCTTGGATAGCGGGGCTACCTACGAGCAGTACTTC.

This clonotype was seen at least ten times. The rearrangement joins TRBV30 to TRBJ2-5; 10 bases fit TRBD1. Germline assignment: CDR1 GTSNPN and CDR2 SVGIG (reference sequence). J lost 5 bases, V lost 7 bases, and 10 bases had no gene match. The CDR3 consists of 14 residues. CDR3 region: CASSTGGWGETQYF. CDR3 sequence (DNA): TGTGCCTCCTCGACAGGGGGCTGGGGGGAGACCCAGTACTTC.

This clonotype was recorded many times. The V call is TRBV12-3 or TRBV12-4, the J call TRBJ2-2; TRBD2 is a possible D gene (5 bases). V was shortened by 2 bases and J by 12 bases, with 10 bases between the two germline ends. The CDR3 is 12 residues long. The CDR3 DNA reads TGTGCCAGCAGTTTAAGCGGTGGCAAGCTGTTTTTT. Protein: CASSLSGGKLFF.

This clonotype occurred a few times. The rearrangement joins TRBV12-3 or TRBV12-4 to TRBJ1-1; 7 bases match TRBD1. V was pared by 6 bases and J by 5 bases, with 6 bases of the junction left unmatched. CDR3 length equals 13 residues. CDR3 in amino acids: CASSNRGGTEAFF. The CDR3 DNA reads as TGTGCCAGCAGCAACAGGGGAGGGACTGAAGCTTTCTTT.